The 16 T cell receptor beta chains listed next were all sequenced from one sample in a study of cytomegalovirus exposure and HLA in healthy donors. Vbeta (60) and Jbeta (13) primers were used in the PCR. Repertoires were generated with immunoSEQ multiplex PCR, while TCRdb's copy carries only in-frame clones and drops some. The data hold fewer than 200,000 clones, with more than 60% observed a single time. Source material: PBMCs. The receptors originated from a middle-aged man in good health and CMV-seronegative.

This chain uses TRBV5-4 with TRBJ2-7; TRBD1 aligns across 10 bases. This CDR3 is 13 amino acids long. V dropped 5 bases and J dropped 5; count of bases not matched to a gene: 4. CDR1 SGHNT and CDR2 YYREEE come from the germline V gene (reference sequence). The CDR3 reads CASRLGTGDEQYF. The CDR3 coding sequence is TGTGCCAGCAGGTTAGGGACAGGGGACGAGCAGTACTTC.

This chain uses TRBV5-1 with TRBJ1-1; D is unclear. Germline lookup yields CDR1 SGHRS and CDR2 YFSETQ. The CDR3 runs 16 residues. V was clipped by 0 bases and J by 2 bases, with 14 bases between them. In DNA, the CDR3 is TGCGCCAGCAGCTTGGCCCCCCTAGGAGGCAACACTGAAGCTTTCTTT. Translation: CASSLAPLGGNTEAFF.

The V gene is TRBV5-4, the J gene TRBJ2-5, with D possibly matching TRBD1 (6 bases). Germline-derived CDR1 and CDR2 are SGHNT and YYREEE (reference sequence). The CDR3 sequence is 13 residues long. The V gene lost 1 base and the J gene lost 3 bases, with 7 bases spanning the gap. In DNA, the CDR3 is TGTGCCAGCAGCTTGAACAGGGAAGAGACCCAGTACTTC. This gives the protein CASSLNREETQYF.

The rearrangement uses TRBV30 and TRBJ1-5; D might be TRBD1 (5 bases). From germline, CDR1 is GTSNPN and CDR2 SVGIG (reference sequence). The CDR3 totals 13 residues. Trimming pared 2 bases from V and 3 bases from J, leaving 8 bases between. The CDR3 region is CAWSSGNNQPQHF. The CDR3 DNA follows: TGTGCCTGGAGTTCAGGGAACAATCAGCCCCAGCATTTT.

The genes are TRBV19 and TRBJ2-1, with 9 bases identical to TRBD1. Trimming at V came to 7 bases and at J to 6 bases, leaving 10 bases not matched to a gene. Germline lookup yields CDR1 LNHDA and CDR2 SQIVND (reference sequence). The CDR3 totals 15 residues. The CDR3 protein is CASNGDRVNSNEQFF. CDR3 DNA sequence: TGTGCCAGTAATGGGGACAGGGTAAACTCCAATGAGCAGTTCTTC. Combining the CDR3 with reference TRBV19 and TRBJ2-1 gives the whole variable domain DGGITQSPKYLFRKEGQNVTLSCEQNLNHDAMYWYRQDPGQGLRLIYYSQIVNDFQKGDIAEGYSVSREKKESFPLTVTSAQKNPTAFYLCASNGDRVNSNEQFFGPGTRLTVL.

This rearrangement joins TRBV6-5 to TRBJ2-7, with a weak D call TRBD2 (5 bases). Per germline, CDR1 MNHEY and CDR2 SVGAGI. The CDR3 covers 16 residues. The V gene lost 2 bases and the J gene lost 2 bases, with 16 bases spanning the gap. The CDR3 region is CASSYAWTPSPYEQYF. Here the CDR3 DNA reads TGTGCCAGCAGTTACGCCTGGACTCCTAGCCCCTACGAGCAGTACTTC.

This clone appeared a few times. This chain uses TRBV5-1 with TRBJ1-5; weak D call: TRBD1 (6 bases). Germline V gene lookup returns CDR1 SGHRS and CDR2 YFSETQ. This CDR3 comprises 15 residues. Deletions cut 4 bases from V and 3 bases from J, with 14 bases between. The CDR3 nucleotides read TGCGCCAGCAGCCCCGAGGGGGTCCACAATCAGCCCCAGCATTTT. Translated, it gives CASSPEGVHNQPQHF.

V gene TRBV2 combines with J gene TRBJ1-2; possible D gene TRBD1, 6 bases. Per the germline V gene, CDR1 is SNHLY and CDR2 is FYNNEI. V lost 4 bases, J lost 7 bases, and 13 bases lay in between. The CDR3 totals 13 residues. CDR3: CASSGLRGRGYTF. CDR3 nucleotides: TGTGCCAGCAGTGGCCTCAGGGGTCGTGGCTACACCTTC.

V and J are TRBV6-5 and TRBJ2-2; tentatively, D is TRBD1 (6 bases). V lost 9 bases, J lost 1 base, and 12 bases lay in between. Germline CDR1 is MNHEY and CDR2 is SVGAGI. This CDR3 has 14 amino acids. CDR3 sequence reads: CASNRVQNTGELFF. In DNA, the CDR3 is TGTGCCAGTAACAGGGTCCAGAACACCGGGGAGCTGTTTTTT.

The sample holds a few counts of this clone. The chain recombines TRBV6-1 with TRBJ2-5; the match to TRBD1 covers 8 bases. The CDR3 length is 15 residues. The trim removed 2 bases at V and 2 bases at J, leaving 4 bases unmatched. Per the germline V gene, CDR1 is MNHNS and CDR2 is SASEGT. CDR3 DNA: TGTGCCAGCAGTGAAACAACAGGGGGTCAAGAGACCCAGTACTTC. Translation: CASSETTGGQETQYF.

The chain couples TRBV5-4 to TRBJ1-2; TRBD1 matches at 9 bases. The germline V gene encodes CDR1 SGHNT and CDR2 YYREEE (reference sequence). The CDR3 spans 14 residues. V was pared by 2 bases and J by 7 bases, with 6 bases of the junction left unmatched. CDR3 nucleotide sequence: TGTGCCAGCAGCTTAACCAAGGACAGGGGTGGCTACACCTTC. Its translation is CASSLTKDRGGYTF.

This chain connects TRBV6-4 to TRBJ2-7, with D tentatively TRBD2 (6 bases). The CDR3 has 13 amino acids. V lost 6 bases to trimming and J lost 5 bases, with 14 bases between them. The germline gives CDR1 MRHNA, CDR2 SNTAGT. The CDR3 DNA is TGTGCCAGCAGCCCCAGCCGCGGGGACGAGCAGTACTTC. This sequence encodes CASSPSRGDEQYF.

This chain joins TRBV27 and TRBJ1-2, with D perhaps matching TRBD1 (5 bases). Trimming left V 0 bases short and J 2 bases short, with 10 bases between. The CDR3 spans 15 residues. Germline-derived CDR1 and CDR2 are MNHEY and SMNVEV (reference sequence). CDR3: CASSLSGGRNYGYTF. CDR3 in DNA: TGTGCCAGCAGTTTATCGGGGGGTCGAAACTATGGCTACACCTTC.

The chain couples TRBV30 to TRBJ2-5; 8 bases match TRBD1. The germline gives CDR1 GTSNPN, CDR2 SVGIG (reference sequence). CDR3 length: 14 amino acids. The V and J ends lost 1 base and 5 bases, in that order; junction bases with no gene match: 6. CDR3 bases: TGTGCCTGGAGTGAGGACAGGGTCCGGGAGACCCAGTACTTC. It specifies CAWSEDRVRETQYF.

J is TRBJ1-6 and V is TRBV10-2, with D perhaps matching TRBD1 (5 bases). CDR1 is WSHSY, CDR2 SAAADI, per germline. The CDR3 has 17 amino acids. V lost 4 bases and J 6 bases, leaving 19 bases between the germline ends. The CDR3 sequence: CASSAGVAGQINSPLHF. In nucleotides, the CDR3 is TGCGCCAGCAGTGCCGGGGTGGCGGGGCAGATTAATTCACCCCTCCACTTT.

This chain connects TRBV23-1 to TRBJ1-1; D gene unclear. TRBV23-1 is placed among ORFs of uncertain function. V dropped 0 bases and J dropped 11 bases, with 10 bases sitting between them. The CDR3 length is 12 residues. For the CDR3, the DNA is TGCGCCAGCAGTCAATCGAGAGGGCTCGCTTTCTTT. Its protein is CASSQSRGLAFF.